This T cell receptor (beta chain) originates from a study of CD8+CD57+ T cells in acquired aplastic anemia. Study background: The sorted CD4+ and CD8+ cells yielded an average around 3.2 ug of DNA. An average of roughly 10 million reads for CD4+ cells was obtained from healthy donors. Study findings and constraints: Common to patients and controls were about 31 CD8+ CDR3 sequences. A significant difference in CD8+ Simpson's diversity between patients and controls was not found.

Trimming pared 4 bases from V and 4 bases from J, leaving 13 bases between. This CDR3 is built from 15 residues. The germline CDR1 and CDR2 sequences are KGHSH and LQKENI. As for this clonotype: No antigen is known for it.

Genomic DNA was employed as the template in profiling TCR beta VDJ and CDR3. Via MiXCR, TCRdb re-called the reads, giving one row per CDR3 protein. This table has about 180,000 distinct CDR3 sequences, 46% appearing once. This chain uses TRBV18 with TRBJ2-2, with a possible D match to TRBD2 (6 bases). The sequence was collected from a human donor in good health. Specimen: sorted CD4+, CD8+, or CD8+CD57+ T cells (not recorded which) from PBMCs. The CDR3 protein is CASSLAASATGELFF. CDR3 bases: TGTGCCAGCTCACTAGCGGCGTCAGCCACCGGGGAGCTGTTTTTT.